This is a list of T cell receptor beta chains from one sample in a study of CD8 T cells in ankylosing spondylitis. TCRdb used MiXCR to reprocess the 5' RACE reads, holding one entry per CDR3 protein. The sample yields more than 650,000 distinct CDR3 sequences, roughly 12% seen once. Material for sequencing was blood, either unsorted or a sorted T cell fraction (not recorded which). The receptors were sampled from a male donor with ankylosing spondylitis. CDR3s include the opening cysteine and the closing phenylalanine or tryptophan. Each record gives: V gene, D gene, J gene, clone size, CDR3 DNA, CDR3 protein. D genes are given only for firm matches. Clone sizes are given selectively: once, few, many, or a class where the clone is expanded.

>TRBV7-3|TRBD1|TRBJ1-1|few
TGTGCCAGCAGCTACGACAGGGATGTTGAAGCTTTCTTT
CASSYDRDVEAFF
>TRBV9|.|TRBJ2-1|few
TGTGCCAGCAGCGTATCTATCTGGGATGAGCAGTTCTTC
CASSVSIWDEQFF
>TRBV18|.|TRBJ2-7|few
TGTGCCAGCTCACCGGTACAGGTCACCTACGAGCAGTACTTC
CASSPVQVTYEQYF
>TRBV10-3|TRBD2|TRBJ2-1|few
TGTGCCACCGTAGGACTAGCGGGAGGGCCAGATTACAATGAGCAGTTCTTC
CATVGLAGGPDYNEQFF
>TRBV7-8|.|TRBJ2-1|few
TGTGCCAGCAGCTTAGATCCGGGAGCAGTCCAAGGGGGGCTCTTC
CASSLDPGAVQGGLF
>TRBV9|.|TRBJ1-2|.
TGTGCCAGCAGCGTAGCCGGCAGGGGCGGCTATGGCTACACCTTC
CASSVAGRGGYGYTF
>TRBV18|.|TRBJ2-1|few
TGTGCCAGCTCACCACGCTATGGCAGGGGCCTAGGGTCCTACAATGAGCAGTTCTTC
CASSPRYGRGLGSYNEQFF
>TRBV20-1|.|TRBJ1-2|few
TGCAGTGCTAGAAAGGGAACTTCTAACTATGGCTACACCTTC
CSARKGTSNYGYTF
>TRBV24-1|.|TRBJ2-7|few
TGTGCCACCAGTGACCCTCACCTCTACGAGCAGTACTTC
CATSDPHLYEQYF
>TRBV12-3/TRBV12-4|TRBD1|TRBJ2-3|many
TGTGCCAGCAGTTTGTTAGGGCAGGGGGAACATACGCAGTATTTT
CASSLLGQGEHTQYF
>TRBV7-9|.|TRBJ2-3|few
TGTGCCAGCAGCCCCGACGCTTTTAGCACAGATACGCAGTATTTT
CASSPDAFSTDTQYF
>TRBV7-2|TRBD1|TRBJ2-3|.
TGTGCCAGCAGCTTCTGGACAGGGGGCGGAGATACGCAGTATTTT
CASSFWTGGGDTQYF
>TRBV6-5|.|TRBJ1-5|few
TGTGCCAGCAGTTACTCGGCCAGGGCGAGCAATCAGCCCCAGCATTTT
CASSYSARASNQPQHF
>TRBV28|.|TRBJ2-5|.
TGTGCCAGCAGTTTAGCGGGGCCAGGGGGGACCCAGTACTTC
CASSLAGPGGTQYF
>TRBV11-3|.|TRBJ2-3|.
TGTGCCAGCAGCTTAGAGGGACGGCTCACAGATACGCAGTATTTT
CASSLEGRLTDTQYF
>TRBV7-2|.|TRBJ2-7|.
TGTGCCAGCAGCTTAGTAGGGTGGTCCTACGAGCAGTACTTC
CASSLVGWSYEQYF
>TRBV5-1|.|TRBJ2-3|few
TGCGCCAGCAGCTTAGAGCGGGATACGCAGTATTTT
CASSLERDTQYF
>TRBV7-2|.|TRBJ2-7|.
TGTGCCAGCAGCTTAAGGAGGACCACCTACGAGCAGTACTTC
CASSLRRTTYEQYF
>TRBV4-3|.|TRBJ2-2|many
TGCGCCAGCAGCCAGGTGTTTCCGAACACCGGGGAGCTGTTTTTT
CASSQVFPNTGELFF
>TRBV6-1|.|TRBJ2-1|few
TGTGCCATCAGTGAAGGCTTCTTGGGGACACCCTACAATGAGCAGTTCTTC
CAISEGFLGTPYNEQFF
>TRBV29-1|TRBD2|TRBJ2-1|many
TGCAGCGTTGGACTAGCGAATGAGCAGTTCTTC
CSVGLANEQFF
>TRBV11-2|TRBD1|TRBJ2-4|few
TGTGCCAGCAGTAGGACCACTGGACAGGGGGCGCGAGGAAACATTCAGTACTTC
CASSRTTGQGARGNIQYF
>TRBV7-9|.|TRBJ2-1|few
TGTGCCAGCAGCTTATCAGGGACCGACCTCGTCAATGAGCAGTTCTTC
CASSLSGTDLVNEQFF
>TRBV5-1|.|TRBJ1-2|.
TGCGCCAGCAGATTCGGGCCCGATAGTGATGGCTACACCTTC
CASRFGPDSDGYTF
>TRBV5-1|.|TRBJ2-1|many
TGCGCCAGCAGCTCCGGGTCCATCGACGATGAGCAGTTCTTC
CASSSGSIDDEQFF
>TRBV12-3/TRBV12-4|.|TRBJ2-2|many
TGTGCCAGCAGTCTAGGGCAGCAATTTAACACCGGGGAGCTGTTTTTT
CASSLGQQFNTGELFF
>TRBV6-5|.|TRBJ1-1|.
TGTGCCAGGCAGAACACTGAAGCTTTCTTT
CARQNTEAFF
>TRBV20-1|.|TRBJ2-4|many
TGCAGTGCAACGCAGGGAATCCTAGCCAAAAACATTCAGTACTTC
CSATQGILAKNIQYF
>TRBV6-5|.|TRBJ2-3|.
TGTGCCAGCAGTCACTCTCGGAACACGGAGTATTTT
CASSHSRNTEYF